This entry lists 17 T cell receptor beta chains sequenced from one sample in a study of identical twins. TCRdb re-called the 5' RACE reads through MiXCR, storing one row per CDR3 protein. The table includes some 500,000 distinct CDR3 sequences, approximately 14% detected once. This same sample was also part of a study on yellow fever vaccine responses in identical twins.

The sample was CD4+ T cells sorted from blood. Receptor source: a woman in her late teens or twenties in good health.

This clonotype was observed many times. The chain recombines TRBV12-3 or TRBV12-4 with TRBJ2-6; no clear D. V lost 7 bases and J 0 bases, leaving 7 bases between the germline ends. This CDR3 is 14 amino acids long. The CDR3 sequence is CASTVSSGANVLTF. CDR3 nucleotides: TGTGCCAGCACCGTAAGCTCTGGGGCCAACGTCCTGACTTTC.

This sequence joins TRBV29-1 and TRBJ2-2; a possible D gene is TRBD1 (5 bases). The V end was cut by 5 bases, the J end by 1 base, with 8 bases between. Germline assignment: CDR1 SQVTM and CDR2 ANQGSEA. CDR3 length equals 13 residues. Here the CDR3 reads CSVPTVNTGELFF. As DNA, the CDR3 is TGCAGCGTTCCGACAGTGAACACCGGGGAGCTGTTTTTT.

The chain joins TRBV5-1 to TRBJ2-7, with 7 bases identical to TRBD1. Germline values: CDR1 SGHRS, CDR2 YFSETQ. This CDR3 is 16 amino acids long. J lost 6 bases, V lost 0 bases, and 12 bases had no gene match. CDR3 nucleotides: TGCGCCAGCAGCTTGGAGGGCCCTGACAGGGCAGGCGAGCAGTACTTC. Residues: CASSLEGPDRAGEQYF.

This clonotype occurred many times. The chain carries TRBV28 and TRBJ2-3; 7 nucleotides match TRBD1. Germline loops: CDR1 MDHEN, CDR2 SYDVKM. The CDR3 covers 15 residues. V gave up 3 bases and J gave up 4 bases; unmatched junction bases: 7. CDR3 amino acids: CASSFLLGTADTQYF. DNA for the CDR3: TGTGCCAGCAGTTTCCTCCTGGGGACAGCAGATACGCAGTATTTT.

The rearrangement uses TRBV6-5 and TRBJ1-6; TRBD1 agrees at 10 bases. CDR1 and CDR2 (germline): MNHEY, SVGAGI. The V and J ends lost 2 bases and 10 bases, in that order; junction bases with no gene match: 8. The CDR3 length is 16 residues. CDR3 region: CASSYATGGPGSPLHF. DNA of the CDR3: TGTGCCAGCAGTTACGCGACAGGGGGCCCTGGGTCACCCCTCCACTTT.

The sample holds many counts of this clonotype. This chain uses TRBV7-9 with TRBJ1-6; 8 bases match TRBD1. The CDR3 spans 14 residues. With V trimmed by 5 bases and J by 8 bases, 5 bases remained unmatched. From germline, CDR1 is SEHNR and CDR2 FQNEAQ (reference sequence). The CDR3 coding sequence is TGTGCCAGCAGCGAGGACAGGGTACATTCACCCCTCCACTTT. Its translation: CASSEDRVHSPLHF.

This clonotype showed up many times. The chain is built from TRBV5-1 and TRBJ2-5, with TRBD2 matching 7 bases. V lost 4 bases, J lost 3 bases, and 3 bases stayed unmatched. This CDR3 spans 13 amino acids. The germline V gene has CDR1 SGHRS and CDR2 YFSETQ. CDR3 region: CASSPLAKETQYF. The CDR3 coding sequence is TGCGCCAGCAGCCCACTAGCGAAAGAGACCCAGTACTTC.

This clonotype was counted a few times. The V gene is TRBV4-1, the J gene TRBJ2-1; 7 nucleotides align to TRBD1. Germline V gene data show CDR1 as MGHRA and CDR2 as YSYEKL. Trimming at V came to 1 base and at J to 3 bases, leaving 12 bases not matched to a gene. This CDR3 spans 18 amino acids. CDR3 protein: CASSQAWRRQGVYNEQFF. The CDR3 DNA follows: TGCGCCAGCAGCCAAGCGTGGCGACGACAGGGCGTCTACAATGAGCAGTTCTTC.

This clonotype was detected a few times. V gene TRBV7-9 combines with J gene TRBJ2-1; TRBD2 matches 11 bases. Germline V CDR1 and CDR2: SEHNR, FQNEAQ (reference sequence). This CDR3 region has 16 residues. V shed 5 bases and J 3 bases; nucleotides not matched to a gene: 6. The CDR3 coding sequence is TGTGCCAGCAGCCCAACTAGCGGGAGCATCTACAATGAGCAGTTCTTC. It specifies CASSPTSGSIYNEQFF.

The rearrangement links TRBV9 to TRBJ2-2; D call uncertain. Germline V gene data show CDR1 as SGDLS and CDR2 as YYNGEE. The CDR3 spans 16 residues. Trimming pared 0 bases from V and 3 bases from J, leaving 12 bases between. CDR3 amino acids: CASSVAGRRDTGELFF. The CDR3 DNA follows: TGTGCCAGCAGCGTAGCTGGGCGGCGAGACACCGGGGAGCTGTTTTTT.

Ten or more counts support this clonotype. This sequence joins TRBV12-3 or TRBV12-4 and TRBJ2-1; D is unresolved. This CDR3 spans 11 amino acids. Trimming pared 8 bases from V and 4 bases from J, leaving 6 bases between. The CDR3 DNA reads as TGTGCCAGCGAGAGTTACAATGAGCAGTTCTTC. Translating gives CASESYNEQFF.

This clonotype appeared many times. The chain recombines TRBV4-3 with TRBJ1-1; D is undetermined. V lost 0 bases, J lost 1 base, and 3 bases lay in between. The CDR3 loop spans 13 amino acids. Germline V gene sequence: CDR1 LGHNA, CDR2 YSLEER. The CDR3 nucleotides are TGCGCCAGCAGCCAAGAGGAGAACACTGAAGCTTTCTTT. Residues: CASSQEENTEAFF.

This clonotype was counted ten times or more. V gene TRBV20-1 combines with J gene TRBJ1-2; 7 positions agree with TRBD1. The germline V gene has CDR1 DFQATT and CDR2 SNEGSKA (reference sequence). With V trimmed by 5 bases and J by 1 base, 10 bases remained unmatched. The CDR3 has 15 residues. CDR3: CSAQKGTANNYGYTF. For the CDR3, the DNA is TGCAGTGCTCAGAAGGGGACAGCGAATAACTATGGCTACACCTTC.

The chain links TRBV12-3 or TRBV12-4 to TRBJ1-3; 7 nucleotides match TRBD1. V was clipped by 5 bases and J by 15 bases; unmatched bases: 13. This CDR3 contains 13 residues. The CDR3 DNA reads as TGTGCCAGCAGTGGGGACAGCAGTTCCCGGCAATATTTT. It encodes CASSGDSSSRQYF.

V gene TRBV19 combines with J gene TRBJ2-5; possible D gene TRBD1, 6 bases. The germline CDR1 and CDR2 sequences are LNHDA and SQIVND (reference sequence). CDR3 length: 14 residues. Trimming took off 4 bases at V and 1 base at J, with 10 bases between the two ends. DNA of the CDR3: TGTGCCAGTAGTACTACAGGGTTCCAAGAGACCCAGTACTTC. This translates into CASSTTGFQETQYF. Looking up the rest from reference TRBV19 and TRBJ2-5 gives the full variable domain: DGGITQSPKYLFRKEGQNVTLSCEQNLNHDAMYWYRQDPGQGLRLIYYSQIVNDFQKGDIAEGYSVSREKKESFPLTVTSAQKNPTAFYLCASSTTGFQETQYFGPGTRLLVL.

This chain joins TRBV30 and TRBJ1-5, with a possible D match to TRBD1 (6 bases). Deletions cut 2 bases from V and 2 bases from J, with 10 bases between. Germline values: CDR1 GTSNPN, CDR2 SVGIG (reference sequence). The CDR3 is 14 amino acids. Written as DNA, the CDR3 is TGTGCCTGGAGTCCCCGGGGGCGCAATCAGCCCCAGCATTTT. Its translation: CAWSPRGRNQPQHF.

In its sample, this clonotype was seen a few times. The CDR3 bases are TGTGCCAGCAGCCAGCCCGACAGGATGAATGAAAAACTGTTTTTT. Translating gives CASSQPDRMNEKLFF. This chain connects TRBV7-9 to TRBJ1-4; D may be TRBD1 (6 bases). The germline V gene has CDR1 SEHNR and CDR2 FQNEAQ (reference sequence). The V gene lost 5 bases and the J gene lost 5 bases, with 15 bases spanning the gap. The CDR3 covers 15 residues.